The clone carrying this T cell receptor (beta chain) was detected only a few times. Its antigen is unidentified. These data belong to a study of T cell repertoires in cytomegalovirus infection. Looking at the study overall: Selection of CMV epitopes for the study included recently identified HLA-C-restricted and well-studied HLA-B-restricted ones. Study-level points and caveats: Clonotypes of TCR beta that were HLA-C-restricted and CMV-specific dominated the ex vivo response.

TCRdb processed the reads anew with MiXCR; each CDR3 protein has one entry. The repertoire includes 370,000 or so distinct CDR3 sequences, about 35% of them detected once, and approximately 15% sits in the top ten. This CDR3 is 17 amino acids long. With V trimmed by 3 bases and J by 8 bases, 11 bases remained unmatched. CDR1 is SNHLY, CDR2 FYNNEI, per germline. This chain uses TRBV2 with TRBJ2-1, with 12 positions matching TRBD2. This clonotype was sampled from a human donor in good health (CMV status not recorded). Some clones in this sample may be carry-over from other donors' samples. The sequences come from cultured PBMCs, collected from culture after CMV antigen stimulation. CDR3 sequence (DNA): TGTGCCAGCAGTGATAAGCTGACTAGCGGGAGTTTCGATGAGCAGTTCTTC. This codes for CASSDKLTSGSFDEQFF.